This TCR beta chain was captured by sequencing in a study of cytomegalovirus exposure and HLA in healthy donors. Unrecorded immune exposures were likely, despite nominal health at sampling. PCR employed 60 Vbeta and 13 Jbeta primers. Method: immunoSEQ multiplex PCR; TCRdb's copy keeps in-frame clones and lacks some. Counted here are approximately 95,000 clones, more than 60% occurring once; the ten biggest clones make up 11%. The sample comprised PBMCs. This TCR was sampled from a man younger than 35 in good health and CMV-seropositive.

CDR3 in amino acids: CASSEAPQDILSYEQYF. The CDR3 nucleotides are TGTGCCAGCAGTGAAGCGCCACAGGACATACTTTCCTACGAGCAGTACTTC. This rearrangement joins TRBV2 to TRBJ2-7, with a tentative D call TRBD1 (5 bases). Germline CDR1 is SNHLY and CDR2 is FYNNEI. V gave up 0 bases and J gave up 1 base, with 16 bases separating them. The CDR3 is 17 residues long.